One sample yielded the 22 T cell receptor beta chains listed below, sequenced in a study of blood T cells in healthy people across ages. The second PCR ran about 6 to 11 cycles with a sample-barcoded 5' primer and J-beta primers. TCRdb processed the 5' RACE reads anew with MiXCR; each CDR3 protein has one entry. The sample contains over 1,500,000 distinct CDR3 sequences, about 50% of which appear only once. The sequencing input was blood. These receptors were taken from a woman aged 40 to 50 in good health.

The chain uses TRBV11-2 and TRBJ2-5; 8 nucleotides align to TRBD2. The CDR3 spans 16 residues. The germline V gene encodes CDR1 SGHAT and CDR2 FQNNGV. V dropped 3 bases and J dropped 6; count of bases not matched to a gene: 12. The CDR3 here is CASSFSGGAFPKTQYF. The CDR3 region has the DNA TGTGCCAGCAGCTTCTCCGGGGGGGCCTTTCCAAAGACCCAGTACTTC.

The V and J genes are TRBV15 and TRBJ1-1; D not certain. V dropped 1 base and J dropped 2 bases, with 5 bases sitting between them. The length of the CDR3 is 13 residues. Per the germline V gene, CDR1 is LNHNV and CDR2 is YYDKDF (reference sequence). CDR3 loop: CATSRVSNTEAFF. The CDR3 DNA is TGTGCCACCAGCAGAGTATCTAACACTGAAGCTTTCTTT.

V is TRBV20-1 and J is TRBJ1-2; weak D call: TRBD1 (5 bases). CDR3 length: 15 residues. The V and J ends lost 6 bases and 6 bases respectively, with 23 bases between them. The germline gives CDR1 DFQATT, CDR2 SNEGSKA (reference sequence). CDR3 in amino acids: CSASTLIRDGDGYTF. Here the CDR3 DNA reads TGCAGTGCCTCCACGTTGATCAGGGATGGGGATGGCTACACCTTC.

The chain couples TRBV7-9 to TRBJ1-2; no firm D call. Germline CDR1 is SEHNR and CDR2 is FQNEAQ (reference sequence). The CDR3 has 13 residues. V lost 4 bases, J lost 4 bases, and 10 bases lay in between. The chain's CDR3 is CASSSREAYGYTF. CDR3 DNA sequence: TGTGCCAGCAGCTCCCGGGAGGCCTATGGCTACACCTTC.

V usage is TRBV20-1 and J usage is TRBJ1-4; 10 bases are a match to TRBD1. The CDR3 totals 15 residues. The trim removed 4 bases at V and 4 bases at J, leaving 6 bases unmatched. Germline CDR1 DFQATT, CDR2 SNEGSKA (reference sequence). The CDR3 loop is CSANDRGLLNEKLFF. In DNA form, the CDR3 reads TGCAGTGCTAACGACAGGGGGCTCCTTAATGAAAAACTGTTTTTT.

The chain carries TRBV7-2 and TRBJ1-2, with no clear D. The CDR3 is made up of 15 amino acids. The V gene's germline CDR1 is SGHTA and CDR2 FQGNSA. V was shortened by 7 bases and J by 4 bases, with 19 bases between the two germline ends. The CDR3 region is CASIQDPGKIYGYTF. The CDR3 DNA is TGTGCCAGCATCCAAGACCCAGGAAAAATCTATGGCTACACCTTC.

This rearrangement joins TRBV15 to TRBJ1-5; D ambiguous. Germline V CDR1 and CDR2: LNHNV, YYDKDF (reference sequence). V was trimmed by 0 bases and J by 2 bases, leaving 14 bases between them. This CDR3 has 17 amino acids. The CDR3 region is CATSRDPGYYRNQPQHF. The DNA for the CDR3 is TGTGCCACCAGCAGAGATCCCGGCTACTATCGCAATCAGCCCCAGCATTTT.

The chain uses TRBV7-2 and TRBJ1-2; 7 bases agree with TRBD1. V lost 5 bases and J lost 3; bases outside the gene matches: 6. Germline assignment: CDR1 SGHTA and CDR2 FQGNSA. The CDR3 consists of 14 residues. CDR3 nucleotides: TGTGCCAGCAGCCGACAGGGCCAAGACTATGGCTACACCTTC. Protein sequence: CASSRQGQDYGYTF.

The rearrangement links TRBV5-5 to TRBJ2-1; maybe TRBD1 (6 bases). Between the trimmed V and J ends, which lost 2 bases and 4 bases, there was a span of 16 bases. Germline lookup yields CDR1 SGHKS and CDR2 YYEKEE (reference sequence). This CDR3 has 16 amino acids. DNA of the CDR3: TGTGCCAGCAGCTTAACAGGGCCCTCGCCTTACAATGAGCAGTTCTTC. Residues: CASSLTGPSPYNEQFF.

This rearrangement joins TRBV3-1 to TRBJ1-6; 8 bases fit TRBD1. Looked up from germline, CDR1 is LGHDT and CDR2 is YNNKEL (reference sequence). The CDR3 has 17 amino acids. Trimming took 4 bases from V and 7 from J; bases not matched to a gene: 12. The CDR3 sequence is CASSLTGGAGGNSPLHF. The CDR3 DNA sequence: TGTGCCAGCAGCCTCACGGGGGGTGCAGGGGGCAATTCACCCCTCCACTTT.

This clonotype was seen only a few times. This rearrangement joins TRBV6-5 to TRBJ2-3; D assignment may be TRBD1 or TRBD2 (6 bases each). Trimming cost V 0 bases and J 3 bases, with 10 bases left between them. This CDR3 contains 15 residues. Per the germline V gene, CDR1 is MNHEY and CDR2 is SVGAGI. The CDR3 here is CASSYSGGTTDTQYF. The CDR3 DNA sequence: TGTGCCAGCAGTTACTCCGGGGGCACAACAGATACGCAGTATTTT.

The CDR3 is CASSLVRVKETQYF. The CDR3, as DNA: TGTGCCAGCAGCTTAGTACGCGTAAAAGAGACCCAGTACTTC. The chain combines TRBV7-2 with TRBJ2-5, with D unclear. The V gene's germline CDR1 is SGHTA and CDR2 FQGNSA. Trimming took 1 base from V and 3 from J, leaving 9 bases between them. This CDR3 contains 14 residues.

This clonotype was picked up many times. The germline gene is not matched at one end of the junction; a read error may be the cause. The chain has TRBV5-1 and TRBJ2-5, with D unresolved. The CDR3 consists of 12 residues. The germline V gene has CDR1 SGHRS and CDR2 YFSETQ. The CDR3 DNA reads TGTGCCAGCAGCTTAGAACCCGAGACCCAGTACTTC. It is translated as CASSLEPETQYF.

This clonotype was counted a few times. CDR3 region: CSVESQGGGQYF. DNA of the CDR3: TGCAGCGTTGAATCGCAGGGGGGGGGACAGTACTTC. The chain joins TRBV29-1 to TRBJ2-4; D is perhaps TRBD1 or TRBD2 (7 bases each). The V gene lost 2 bases and the J gene lost 13 bases, with 15 bases spanning the gap. The CDR3 is 12 amino acids. Germline CDR1 is SQVTM and CDR2 is ANQGSEA.

The chain is built from TRBV28 and TRBJ1-5; D uncertain. Per germline, CDR1 MDHEN and CDR2 SYDVKM. This CDR3 is 19 amino acids long. Trimming took 5 bases from V and 0 from J, leaving 23 bases between them. The CDR3 sequence is CASSPKRAIVGYSNQPQHF. In DNA, the CDR3 is TGTGCCAGCAGTCCGAAGCGCGCCATTGTGGGTTATAGCAATCAGCCCCAGCATTTT.

J is TRBJ1-6 and V is TRBV12-3 or TRBV12-4, with 10 positions matching TRBD1. Trimming took 5 bases from V and 5 from J; bases not matched to a gene: 0. The CDR3 sequence is 14 residues long. The CDR3 DNA follows: TGTGCCAGCAGTGGGACAGGGGATAATTCACCCCTCCACTTT. Translated, it gives CASSGTGDNSPLHF.

This clonotype was detected a few times. The rearrangement uses TRBV12-3 or TRBV12-4 and TRBJ1-2, with D possibly being TRBD1 (5 bases). This CDR3 region has 13 residues. Trimming left V 5 bases short and J 4 bases short, with 11 bases between. CDR3 DNA sequence: TGTGCCAGCAGTACAAGGGACCGCTATGGCTACACCTTC. Protein sequence: CASSTRDRYGYTF.

V is TRBV29-1 and J is TRBJ2-4, with D perhaps TRBD2 (7 bases). The J call is in doubt because the DNA end fits TRBJ2-7 better. Germline V gene lookup returns CDR1 SQVTM and CDR2 ANQGSEA. CDR3 size: 12 residues. The CDR3 reads CSAGGGVHEQYF. The CDR3, as DNA: TGCAGCGCCGGCGGGGGCGTCCACGAGCAGTACTTC.

This clonotype was picked up a small number of times. J is TRBJ2-3 and V is TRBV28, with 7 bases that match TRBD1. This CDR3 has 14 amino acids. Losses at the gene ends were 6 bases for V and 5 bases for J; bases not matched to a gene: 8. CDR1 and CDR2 from the germline V gene are MDHEN and SYDVKM. For the CDR3, the DNA is TGTGCCAGCAGACGAGACAGGGTGGTAGATACGCAGTATTTT. This sequence encodes CASRRDRVVDTQYF.

On this clonotype: A read error is possible here, since a much larger clone lies one base away. The J gene is TRBJ2-1, the V gene TRBV14; D may be TRBD1 (5 bases). CDR1 and CDR2 from the germline V gene are SGHDN and FVKESK. The CDR3 extends over 14 amino acids. The CDR3 bases are TGTGCCAGCAGCCAAGATAGGGGCTACAATGAGCGGTTCTTC. Its protein product is CASSQDRGYNERFF.

The V call is TRBV29-1, the J call TRBJ2-5, with D possibly TRBD2 on 5 matching bases. With 4 bases removed from V and 4 bases from J, the gap between germline ends came to 7 bases. The CDR3 sequence is 11 residues long. The germline V gene encodes CDR1 SQVTM and CDR2 ANQGSEA. CDR3 in DNA: TGCAGCGTTGCGCTAGCAGAGACCCAGTACTTC. Protein: CSVALAETQYF.

This clonotype appeared a few times. The chain employs TRBV5-1 and TRBJ2-3, with TRBD2 identical over 11 bases. V shed 3 bases and J 5 bases; nucleotides not matched to a gene: 2. The CDR3 loop spans 14 amino acids. Germline V gene lookup returns CDR1 SGHRS and CDR2 YFSETQ. In DNA, the CDR3 is TGCGCCAGCAGCTGGGGACTAGCGGAAGATACGCAGTATTTT. This encodes CASSWGLAEDTQYF. The entire variable domain, with the rest obtained from reference TRBV5-1 and TRBJ2-3, is as follows: KAGVTQTPRYLIKTRGQQVTLSCSPISGHRSVSWYQQTPGQGLQFLFEYFSETQRNKGNFPGRFSGRQFSNSRSEMNVSTLELGDSALYLCASSWGLAEDTQYFGPGTRLTVL.